This entry lists 24 T cell receptor beta chains sequenced from one sample in a study of blood T cell repertoires in COVID-19. Generated by immunoSEQ multiplex PCR, the TCRdb table keeps only in-frame clones and is missing some. The top ten hold approximately 10% of the sample, which has some 250,000 clones, around 85% seen once. The sequencing sample was made of peripheral blood. The receptor set was obtained from a woman of 80 years or more with acute or convalescent COVID-19.

The chain carries TRBV6-6 and TRBJ1-2, with 7 bases fitting TRBD1. The CDR3 runs to 13 residues. The V and J ends lost 5 bases and 6 bases, in that order; junction bases with no gene match: 6. Per the germline V gene, CDR1 is MNHNY and CDR2 is SVGAGI (reference sequence). CDR3: CASSTRDRDGYTF. CDR3 bases: TGTGCCAGCAGTACCCGGGACAGAGATGGCTACACCTTC.

This clone has just a few counts. The V and J genes are TRBV6-5 and TRBJ1-2; 9 bases are a match to TRBD1. The V and J ends lost 6 bases and 7 bases, in that order; junction bases with no gene match: 9. This CDR3 spans 14 amino acids. CDR1 and CDR2 (germline): MNHEY, SVGAGI. The CDR3 here is CASRGGTGTSGYTF. In DNA form, the CDR3 reads TGTGCCAGCAGAGGAGGGACAGGGACCTCTGGCTACACCTTC.

The chain's CDR3 is CASRTGDHQPQHF. The DNA of the CDR3 is TGTGCCAGTAGGACAGGGGATCATCAGCCCCAGCATTTT. The chain uses TRBV19 and TRBJ1-5, with TRBD1 matching 8 bases. This CDR3 spans 13 amino acids. J lost 5 bases, V lost 6 bases, and 3 bases had no gene match. CDR1 is LNHDA, CDR2 SQIVND, per germline (reference sequence).

This chain joins TRBV19 and TRBJ1-1, with 8 bases that match TRBD1. Germline lookup yields CDR1 LNHDA and CDR2 SQIVND (reference sequence). With 5 bases clipped from V and 4 bases from J, the junction kept 9 bases outside the gene matches. The CDR3 contains 15 residues. This chain's CDR3 is CASSPPSTGVTEAFF. The CDR3 nucleotides read TGTGCCAGTAGTCCCCCGTCGACAGGGGTCACTGAAGCTTTCTTT.

J is TRBJ1-2 and V is TRBV28, with D hard to call. CDR1 MDHEN and CDR2 SYDVKM come from the germline V gene. The CDR3 spans 14 residues. Trimming removed 6 bases from V and 7 bases from J, with 18 bases in between. CDR3 DNA sequence: TGTGCCAGCAGCCTGGAGAGGCGGGTCGGTGGCTACACCTTC. Translated, it gives CASSLERRVGGYTF.

The chain uses TRBV28 and TRBJ1-5; possible D gene TRBD1, 5 bases. Deletions cut 5 bases from V and 1 base from J, with 9 bases between. Germline V gene lookup returns CDR1 MDHEN and CDR2 SYDVKM. The length of the CDR3 is 14 residues. Written as DNA, the CDR3 is TGTGCCAGCAGTGCAGGGAAAAGCAATCAGCCCCAGCATTTT. Residues: CASSAGKSNQPQHF.

The CDR3 protein is CASSHFDRGGTGELFF. The CDR3 DNA is TGCGCCAGCAGTCACTTCGACAGGGGTGGAACCGGGGAGCTGTTTTTT. The chain employs TRBV23-1 and TRBJ2-2; 8 positions match TRBD1. TRBV23-1 is recorded as an ORF, its role being uncertain. This CDR3 comprises 16 residues. Trimming removed 3 bases from V and 5 bases from J; junction bases left unmatched: 8.

This clone was seen a few times. CDR3 amino acids: CASSQRAGVRYGYTF. The DNA of the CDR3 is TGTGCCAGCAGCCAACGCGCCGGGGTTCGCTACGGCTACACCTTC. The V call is TRBV3-1 (or the pseudogene TRBV3-2), the J call TRBJ1-2; D not certain. From germline, CDR1 is LGHDT and CDR2 YNNKEL (reference sequence). CDR3 size: 15 residues. The V and J ends lost 2 bases and 8 bases respectively, with 18 bases between them.

V is TRBV7-2 and J is TRBJ1-1, with D perhaps TRBD1 (6 bases). Germline V CDR1 and CDR2: SGHTA, FQGNSA. The germline V and J ends were trimmed by 1 base and 11 bases, with 14 bases remaining between them. This CDR3 region has 13 residues. CDR3: CASSLGTAPGAFF. CDR3 DNA: TGTGCCAGCAGCTTAGGGACAGCACCAGGGGCTTTCTTT.

This rearrangement joins TRBV28 to TRBJ2-5, with 10 bases that match TRBD1. Losses at the gene ends were 6 bases for V and 2 bases for J; bases not matched to a gene: 6. Germline-derived CDR1 and CDR2 are MDHEN and SYDVKM. CDR3 length equals 15 residues. The CDR3 bases are TGTGCCAGCAGAACTGGGACAGGGGTTCAAGAGACCCAGTACTTC. Its translation: CASRTGTGVQETQYF.

The rearrangement links TRBV5-8 to TRBJ1-1; D unclear. Germline V gene data show CDR1 as SGHTS and CDR2 as YDEGEE. V was pared by 5 bases and J by 7 bases, with 9 bases between. This CDR3 contains 11 residues. The CDR3 reads CASSLLREAFF. CDR3 coding DNA: TGTGCCAGCAGTCTACTTCGTGAAGCTTTCTTT.

V usage is TRBV7-8 and J usage is TRBJ1-1, with no clear D. This CDR3 has 13 residues. The ends were cut back, 1 base at V and 8 bases at J, with 11 bases in the middle. Germline V gene data show CDR1 as SGHVS and CDR2 as FQNEAQ. The CDR3 region is CASSLGEAGEAFF. DNA for the CDR3: TGTGCCAGCAGCTTAGGGGAGGCGGGGGAAGCTTTCTTT.

V is TRBV28 and J is TRBJ1-5; D not certain. The germline gives CDR1 MDHEN, CDR2 SYDVKM. This CDR3 is built from 13 residues. Trimming shortened V by 4 bases and J by 4 bases, and 8 bases separated the two germline ends. CDR3 in amino acids: CASSSILNQPQHF. The CDR3 DNA sequence: TGTGCCAGCAGTTCTATACTAAATCAGCCCCAGCATTTT.

The chain joins TRBV18 to TRBJ2-1; D possibly corresponds to TRBD1 (7 bases). CDR1 and CDR2 from the germline V gene are KGHSH and LQKENI. V was shortened by 10 bases and J by 4 bases, with 26 bases between the two germline ends. CDR3 length: 17 residues. The CDR3 is CATAGGGGQDSYNEQFF. CDR3 nucleotides: TGTGCCACCGCAGGAGGGGGCGGACAGGACTCATACAATGAGCAGTTCTTC. Looking up the rest from reference TRBV18 and TRBJ2-1 gives the full variable domain: NAGVMQNPRHLVRRRGQEARLRCSPMKGHSHVYWYRQLPEEGLKFMVYLQKENIIDESGMPKERFSAEFPKEGPSILRIQQVVRGDSAAYFCATAGGGGQDSYNEQFFGPGTRLTVL.

The chain couples TRBV9 to TRBJ1-5; D ambiguous. The CDR3 runs to 16 residues. V was clipped by 7 bases and J by 5 bases, with 22 bases between them. Germline CDR1 is SGDLS and CDR2 is YYNGEE. The CDR3 here is CASVRGRPRRYQPQHF. CDR3 bases: TGTGCCAGCGTAAGAGGGAGGCCTCGACGGTATCAGCCCCAGCATTTT.

The chain uses TRBV25-1 and TRBJ2-7; D call uncertain. V was trimmed by 3 bases and J by 2 bases, leaving 20 bases between them. The CDR3 runs 17 residues. Germline assignment: CDR1 MGHDK and CDR2 SYGVNS. CDR3 in amino acids: CASSDHSPGPVPYEQYF. For the CDR3, the DNA is TGTGCCAGCAGTGATCACTCACCGGGTCCGGTTCCCTACGAGCAGTACTTC.

The J gene is TRBJ1-1, the V gene TRBV3-1 (or the pseudogene TRBV3-2), with 9 nucleotides matching TRBD1. CDR1 is LGHDT and CDR2 is YNNKEL in the germline V gene (reference sequence). V lost 4 bases to trimming and J lost 3 bases; unmatched junction nucleotides: 9. CDR3 length: 16 amino acids. CDR3 in amino acids: CASSPAGTGYHTEAFF. The CDR3 DNA sequence: TGTGCCAGCAGCCCCGCCGGGACAGGGTATCACACTGAAGCTTTCTTT.

The genes are TRBV5-1 and TRBJ1-4; no definite D call. Deletions cut 2 bases from V and 0 bases from J, with 8 bases between. The CDR3 contains 15 residues. Germline V gene lookup returns CDR1 SGHRS and CDR2 YFSETQ. The CDR3 loop reads CASSLAGPTNEKLFF. CDR3 nucleotide sequence: TGCGCCAGCAGCTTAGCGGGTCCAACTAATGAAAAACTGTTTTTT.

V and J are TRBV11-1 and TRBJ2-6; D ambiguous. CDR3 length: 15 residues. Trimming cost V 5 bases and J 4 bases, with 12 bases left between them. In germline, CDR1 is SGHAT, CDR2 FQDESV (reference sequence). This chain's CDR3 is CASSPRTTGANVLTF. As DNA, the CDR3 is TGTGCCAGCAGCCCCCGAACTACCGGGGCCAACGTCCTGACTTTC.

This chain connects TRBV14 to TRBJ2-5; 12 positions match TRBD2. Per the germline V gene, CDR1 is SGHDN and CDR2 is FVKESK. CDR3 length: 18 residues. V lost 4 bases, J lost 5 bases, and 14 bases stayed unmatched. CDR3 sequence (DNA): TGTGCCAGCAGCCTACGACTAGCGGGGGCCCTCACGGGGGAGACCCAGTACTTC. It is translated as CASSLRLAGALTGETQYF.

The chain carries TRBV14 and TRBJ1-3; a possible D gene is TRBD1 (5 bases). Germline V gives CDR1 SGHDN, CDR2 FVKESK. The ends were cut back, 4 bases at V and 0 bases at J, with 16 bases in the middle. There are 17 residues in the CDR3. The CDR3 DNA sequence: TGTGCCAGCAGCCCTATCCTCGGGGGGAGCTCTGGAAACACCATATATTTT. Protein product: CASSPILGGSSGNTIYF.

The rearrangement uses TRBV10-1 and TRBJ2-1, with 9 bases fitting TRBD1. The trim removed 5 bases at V and 3 bases at J, leaving 5 bases unmatched. Looked up from germline, CDR1 is WNHNN and CDR2 is SYGVQD (reference sequence). The CDR3 is 15 residues long. The CDR3 reads CASSPQGANYNEQFF. The CDR3 region has the DNA TGCGCCAGCAGTCCACAGGGGGCTAACTACAATGAGCAGTTCTTC.

This clone was recorded a few times. V is TRBV2 and J is TRBJ1-6, with a tentative D call TRBD1 (5 bases). This CDR3 contains 16 residues. In germline, CDR1 is SNHLY, CDR2 FYNNEI. Trimming cost V 7 bases and J 1 base, with 14 bases left between them. The CDR3 reads CASNQGGWSYNSPLHF. The DNA for the CDR3 is TGTGCCAGCAATCAGGGTGGCTGGTCCTATAATTCACCCCTCCACTTT.

The J gene is TRBJ2-1, the V gene TRBV10-2, with a tentative D call TRBD1 (5 bases). CDR1 is WSHSY and CDR2 is SAAADI in the germline V gene. Trimming took 2 bases from V and 2 from J, leaving 16 bases between them. The CDR3 spans 17 residues. The CDR3 bases are TGCGCCAGCAGTGAGAAGGACACAATAATTACCTACAATGAGCAGTTCTTC. It translates to CASSEKDTIITYNEQFF.